Reported below is one T cell receptor (beta chain). The target antigen is unknown. The table came from immunoSEQ multiplex PCR; TCRdb's copy has only in-frame clones and leaves some out. The sample includes 2 million to 3 million clones, approximately 93% seen only once; the top ten take approximately 0.36%. The data belong to a study of shared clonotypes between healthy human individuals. Germline CDR1 SGHNT, CDR2 YYREEE (reference sequence). The CDR3 length is 13 residues. Trimming left V 0 bases short and J 7 bases short, with 8 bases between. The investigators split CD4+ cells into a CD45RA+ naive subset and a CD45RA-negative memory subset. Study-wide findings and caveats: Clonotypes which were not shared had lower generation probabilities than clonotypes that all four donors shared. The study found roughly 5% of naive CD4 clonotypes shared across a few donors. A limitation of the genetic and exposure-history diversity represented arose from few donors.

The sequencing input was naive CD4+ T cells from PBMCs. The subset: CD45RA+ positively selected. The V gene is TRBV5-4, the J gene TRBJ2-1; D is perhaps TRBD1 (6 bases). The clonotype was recovered from a man aged 18 to 30 in good health. Some clones in this sample may be carry-over from other donors' samples. CDR3 residues: CASSLAQGNEQFF. The CDR3 DNA sequence: TGTGCCAGCAGCTTGGCCCAGGGGAATGAGCAGTTCTTC.